This entry describes one T cell receptor (beta chain). The antigen is unknown. Every patient relapsed after autologous stem cell transplantation, and brentuximab vedotin exposure varied. This sample is drawn from a study of PD-1 blockade in classical Hodgkin lymphoma. Study at large: Once every 2 weeks, patients received intravenous nivolumab at 3 mg/kg. General observations from the study: Initiation of nivolumab under 1 year after ASCT led to exclusion of patients.

Per the germline V gene, CDR1 is MNHEY and CDR2 is SMNVEV (reference sequence). Trimming pared 5 bases from V and 5 bases from J, leaving 7 bases between. This CDR3 spans 11 amino acids. Libraries were prepared by immunoSEQ multiplex PCR; TCRdb keeps only in-frame clonotypes and omits some of them. Of almost 100,000 clones detected, 80% to 95% appear once; the ten largest clones hold 2.5% to 3%. This sequence was found in a human donor with classical Hodgkin lymphoma. V and J are TRBV27 and TRBJ2-7, with unresolved D. The material was peripheral blood mononuclear cells (PBMCs), obtained at baseline. The CDR3, as DNA: TGTGCCAGCAGTGCCCGTAACGAGCAGTACTTC. Translated, it gives CASSARNEQYF.